In this sample, the clone carrying this TCR beta chain turned up once. What it recognizes is unknown. This sample is drawn from a study of identical twins. The study's findings and limits: While abundant cord blood beta clonotypes carried fewer insertions, memory repertoires showed no such pattern. Compared with models, monozygotic twins showed more out-of-frame TCR alpha sharing.

After template switching added a universal primer site, the resulting cDNA carried unique molecular identifiers. TCRdb fed the 5' RACE reads into MiXCR, producing one record per CDR3 protein. Among about 450,000 distinct CDR3 sequences, less than 20% were seen once, and the ten largest hold approximately 12%. This CDR3 region has 16 residues. V was shortened by 4 bases and J by 6 bases, with 19 bases between the two germline ends. Sequencing was done on a sample of naive T cells sorted from blood. This sequence was found in a man aged 50-60 years in good health. The chain is built from TRBV12-3 or TRBV12-4 and TRBJ2-1; tentative D call: TRBD2 (7 bases). The CDR3 nucleotides read TGTGCCAGCAGTTCCGGCGGGGGCAGGATTTTCAATGAGCAGTTCTTC. Protein product: CASSSGGGRIFNEQFF.